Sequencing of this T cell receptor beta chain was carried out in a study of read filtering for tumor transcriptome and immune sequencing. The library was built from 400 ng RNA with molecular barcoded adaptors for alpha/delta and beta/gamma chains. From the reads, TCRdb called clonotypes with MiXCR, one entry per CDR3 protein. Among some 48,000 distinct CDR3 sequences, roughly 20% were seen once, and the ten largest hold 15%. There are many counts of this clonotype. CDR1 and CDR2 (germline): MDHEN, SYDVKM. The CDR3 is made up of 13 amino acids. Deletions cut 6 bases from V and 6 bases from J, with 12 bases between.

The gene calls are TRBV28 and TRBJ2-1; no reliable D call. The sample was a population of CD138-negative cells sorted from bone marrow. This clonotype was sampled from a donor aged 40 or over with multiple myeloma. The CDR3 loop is CASSPSFRNEQFF. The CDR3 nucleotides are TGTGCCAGCAGCCCATCCTTTCGCAATGAGCAGTTCTTC.